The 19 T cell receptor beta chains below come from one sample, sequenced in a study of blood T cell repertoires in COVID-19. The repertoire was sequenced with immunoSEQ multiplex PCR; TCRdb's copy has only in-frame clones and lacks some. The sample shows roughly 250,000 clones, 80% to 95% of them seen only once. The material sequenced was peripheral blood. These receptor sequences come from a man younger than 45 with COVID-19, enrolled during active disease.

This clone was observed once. The CDR3 bases are TGTGCCAGCAGCCAAGATGCAGGGGTCTATGGCTACACCTTC. Its translation is CASSQDAGVYGYTF. The V gene is TRBV14, the J gene TRBJ1-2; tentative D call: TRBD1 (6 bases). Trimming pared 0 bases from V and 4 bases from J, leaving 9 bases between. The CDR3 sequence is 14 residues long. CDR1 and CDR2 from the germline V gene are SGHDN and FVKESK.

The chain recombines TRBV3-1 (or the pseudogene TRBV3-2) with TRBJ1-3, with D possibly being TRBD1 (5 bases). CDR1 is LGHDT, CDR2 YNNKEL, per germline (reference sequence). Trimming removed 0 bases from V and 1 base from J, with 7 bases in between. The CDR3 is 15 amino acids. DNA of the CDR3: TGTGCCAGCAGCCAAGACGCAGGGTCTGGAAACACCATATATTTT. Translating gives CASSQDAGSGNTIYF.

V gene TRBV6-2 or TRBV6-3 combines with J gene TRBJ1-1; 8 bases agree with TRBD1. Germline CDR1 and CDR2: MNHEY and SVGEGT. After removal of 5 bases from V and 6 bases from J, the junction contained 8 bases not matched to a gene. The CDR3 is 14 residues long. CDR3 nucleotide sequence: TGTGCCAGCAGTGCCGTAGGACAGGGTCCTGAAGCTTTCTTT. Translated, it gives CASSAVGQGPEAFF.

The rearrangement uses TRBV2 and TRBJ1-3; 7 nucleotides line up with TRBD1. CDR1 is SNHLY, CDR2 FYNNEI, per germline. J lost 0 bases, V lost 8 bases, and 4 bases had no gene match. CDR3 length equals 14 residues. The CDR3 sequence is CASGGTDSGNTIYF. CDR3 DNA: TGTGCCAGCGGGGGGACAGACTCTGGAAACACCATATATTTT.

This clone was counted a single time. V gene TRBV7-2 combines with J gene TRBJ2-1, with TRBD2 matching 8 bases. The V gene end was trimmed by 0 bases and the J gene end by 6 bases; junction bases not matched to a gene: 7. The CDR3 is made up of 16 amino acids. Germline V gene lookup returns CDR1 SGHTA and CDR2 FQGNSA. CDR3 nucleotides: TGTGCCAGCAGCTTAGCTGGGGCGGGGGGTCTCAATGAGCAGTTCTTC. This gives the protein CASSLAGAGGLNEQFF.

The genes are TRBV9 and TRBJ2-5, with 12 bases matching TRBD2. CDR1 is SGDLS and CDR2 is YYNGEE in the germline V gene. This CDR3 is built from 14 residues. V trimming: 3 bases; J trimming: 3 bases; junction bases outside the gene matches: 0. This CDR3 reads CASSASGGEETQYF. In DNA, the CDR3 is TGTGCCAGCAGCGCTAGCGGGGGGGAAGAGACCCAGTACTTC.

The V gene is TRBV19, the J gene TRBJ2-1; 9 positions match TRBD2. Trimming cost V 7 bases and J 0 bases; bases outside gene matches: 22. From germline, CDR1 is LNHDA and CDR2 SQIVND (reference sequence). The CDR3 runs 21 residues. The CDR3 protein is CASTPAGLGAGGQNSYNEQFF. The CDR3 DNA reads TGTGCCAGTACCCCTGCGGGCCTCGGAGCGGGGGGTCAAAACTCCTACAATGAGCAGTTCTTC. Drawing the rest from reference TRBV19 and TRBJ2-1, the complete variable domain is DGGITQSPKYLFRKEGQNVTLSCEQNLNHDAMYWYRQDPGQGLRLIYYSQIVNDFQKGDIAEGYSVSREKKESFPLTVTSAQKNPTAFYLCASTPAGLGAGGQNSYNEQFFGPGTRLTVL.

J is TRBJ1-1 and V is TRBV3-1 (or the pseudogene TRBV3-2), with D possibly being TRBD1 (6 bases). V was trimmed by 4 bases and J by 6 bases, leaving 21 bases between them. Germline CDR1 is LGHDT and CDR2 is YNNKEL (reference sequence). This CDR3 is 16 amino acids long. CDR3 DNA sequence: TGTGCCAGCAGCCGCACACCCGGATCCAAGGGGGCTGAAGCTTTCTTT. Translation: CASSRTPGSKGAEAFF.

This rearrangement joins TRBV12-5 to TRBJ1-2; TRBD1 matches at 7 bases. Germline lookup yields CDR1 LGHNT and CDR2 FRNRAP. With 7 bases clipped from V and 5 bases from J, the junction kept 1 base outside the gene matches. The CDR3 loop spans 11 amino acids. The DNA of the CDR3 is TGTGCTAGTGCCAGGGGGTATGGCTACACCTTC. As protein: CASARGYGYTF.

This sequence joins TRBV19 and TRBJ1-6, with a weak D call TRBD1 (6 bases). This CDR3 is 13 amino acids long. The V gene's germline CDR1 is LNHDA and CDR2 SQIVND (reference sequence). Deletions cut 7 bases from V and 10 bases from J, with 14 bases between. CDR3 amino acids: CASTATGSSPLHF. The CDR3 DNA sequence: TGTGCCAGTACCGCCACAGGGAGCTCACCCCTCCACTTT.

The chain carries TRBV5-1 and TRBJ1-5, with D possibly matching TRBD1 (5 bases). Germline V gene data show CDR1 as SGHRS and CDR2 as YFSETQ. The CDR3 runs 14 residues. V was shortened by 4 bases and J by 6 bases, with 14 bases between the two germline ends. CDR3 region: CASSAQGAGQPQHF. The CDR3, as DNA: TGCGCCAGCAGCGCGCAAGGGGCTGGTCAGCCCCAGCATTTT.

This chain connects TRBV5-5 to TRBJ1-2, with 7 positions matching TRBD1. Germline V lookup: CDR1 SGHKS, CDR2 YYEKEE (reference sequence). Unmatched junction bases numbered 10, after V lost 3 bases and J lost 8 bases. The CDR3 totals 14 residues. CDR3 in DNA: TGTGCCAGCAGCTCTCGACAGGGACACGCGGGCTACACCTTC. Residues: CASSSRQGHAGYTF.

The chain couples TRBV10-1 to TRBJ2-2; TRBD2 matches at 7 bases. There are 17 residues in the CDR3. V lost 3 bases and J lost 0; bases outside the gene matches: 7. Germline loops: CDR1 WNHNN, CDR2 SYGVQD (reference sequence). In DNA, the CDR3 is TGCGCCAGCAGTGAACGACGGGGAGGGGCGAACACCGGGGAGCTGTTTTTT. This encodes CASSERRGGANTGELFF.

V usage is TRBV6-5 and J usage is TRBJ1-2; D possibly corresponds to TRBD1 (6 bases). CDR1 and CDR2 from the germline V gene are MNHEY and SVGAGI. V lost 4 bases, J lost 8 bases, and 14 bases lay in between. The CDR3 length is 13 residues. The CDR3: CASSFQGTKGYTF. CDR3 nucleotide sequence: TGTGCCAGCAGTTTCCAGGGGACAAAGGGCTACACCTTC.

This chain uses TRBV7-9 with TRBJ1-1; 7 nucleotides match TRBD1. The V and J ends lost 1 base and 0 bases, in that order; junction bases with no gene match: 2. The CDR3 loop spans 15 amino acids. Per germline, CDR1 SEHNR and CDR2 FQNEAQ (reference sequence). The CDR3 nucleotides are TGTGCCAGCAGCTTAGACAGGGGCGTGAACACTGAAGCTTTCTTT. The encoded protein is CASSLDRGVNTEAFF.

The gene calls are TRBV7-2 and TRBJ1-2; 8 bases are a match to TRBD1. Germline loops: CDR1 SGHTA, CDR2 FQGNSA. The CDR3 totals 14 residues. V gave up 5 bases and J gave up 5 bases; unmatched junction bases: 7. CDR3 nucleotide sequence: TGTGCCAGCAGCCCCCGGGACAGGTTATATGGCTACACCTTC. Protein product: CASSPRDRLYGYTF. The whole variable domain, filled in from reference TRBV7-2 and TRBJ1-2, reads GAGVSQSPSNKVTEKGKDVELRCDPISGHTALYWYRQSLGQGLEFLIYFQGNSAPDKSGLPSDRFSAERTGGSVSTLTIQRTQQEDSAVYLCASSPRDRLYGYTFGSGTRLTVV.

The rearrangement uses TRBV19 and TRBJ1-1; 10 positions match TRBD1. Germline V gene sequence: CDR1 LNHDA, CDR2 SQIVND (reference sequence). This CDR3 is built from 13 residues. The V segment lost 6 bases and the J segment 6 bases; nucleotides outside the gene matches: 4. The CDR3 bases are TGTGCCAGTAGCGGGACAGGGGTCGCTGAAGCTTTCTTT. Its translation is CASSGTGVAEAFF.

In nucleotides, the CDR3 is TGTGCCAGCAGCCGCTATCAATATGGCTACACCTTC. Its translation is CASSRYQYGYTF. This chain joins TRBV12-3 or TRBV12-4 and TRBJ1-2; unclear D gene. This CDR3 has 12 residues. V dropped 6 bases and J dropped 5 bases, with 10 bases sitting between them.

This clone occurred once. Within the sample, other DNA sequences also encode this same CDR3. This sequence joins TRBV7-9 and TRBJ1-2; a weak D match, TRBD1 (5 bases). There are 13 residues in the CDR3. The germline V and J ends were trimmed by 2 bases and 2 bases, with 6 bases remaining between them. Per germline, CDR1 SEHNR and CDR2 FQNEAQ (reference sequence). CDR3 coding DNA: TGTGCCAGCAGCTTACAGGGAAACTATGGCTACACCTTC. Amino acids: CASSLQGNYGYTF.